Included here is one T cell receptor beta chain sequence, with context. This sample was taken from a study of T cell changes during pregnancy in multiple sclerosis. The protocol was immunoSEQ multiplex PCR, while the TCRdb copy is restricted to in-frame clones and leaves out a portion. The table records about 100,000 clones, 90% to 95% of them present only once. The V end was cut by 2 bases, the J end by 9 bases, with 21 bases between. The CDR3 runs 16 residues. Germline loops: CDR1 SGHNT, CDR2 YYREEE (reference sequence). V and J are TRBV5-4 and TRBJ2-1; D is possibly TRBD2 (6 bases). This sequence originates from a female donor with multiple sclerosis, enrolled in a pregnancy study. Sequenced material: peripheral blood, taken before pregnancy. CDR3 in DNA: TGTGCCAGCAGCTTTTTCACCTTAGCGGACAACAGTGAGCAGTTCTTC. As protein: CASSFFTLADNSEQFF.